The 5 T cell receptor beta chains reported below all come from one sample, sequenced in a study of cytomegalovirus exposure and HLA in healthy donors. The assay was immunoSEQ multiplex PCR, and TCRdb's table has in-frame clones only and misses some. Here the sample spans approximately 50,000 clones, just over 85% being singletons. The sequenced sample was PBMCs. Every receptor here comes from a woman under 40 in good health and CMV-seronegative.

This clone was detected a few times. The CDR3, as DNA: TGCAGCGTTGAAGCCTTGGGACAGGGAAACAATGAGCAGTTCTTC. It codes for CSVEALGQGNNEQFF. The V call is TRBV29-1, the J call TRBJ2-1, with 9 bases matching TRBD1. Germline values: CDR1 SQVTM, CDR2 ANQGSEA. Trimming took 1 base from V and 5 from J; bases not matched to a gene: 6. CDR3 length: 15 residues.

The V call is TRBV27, the J call TRBJ2-2, with TRBD2 matching 7 bases. J gave up 0 bases and V 5 bases, and 9 bases lay outside the gene matches. CDR1 is MNHEY, CDR2 SMNVEV, per germline (reference sequence). The CDR3 loop spans 17 amino acids. CDR3 sequence (DNA): TGTGCCAGCAGTCCACGGGACTACCACGCGAACACCGGGGAGCTGTTTTTT. Translation: CASSPRDYHANTGELFF.

The chain employs TRBV28 and TRBJ1-1, with D maybe TRBD1 (5 bases). Trimming removed 4 bases at V and 3 bases at J, with 15 bases between. Germline V lookup: CDR1 MDHEN, CDR2 SYDVKM. The CDR3 totals 15 residues. The CDR3 region has the DNA TGTGCCAGCAGTTCCACAGGTTCGGACGACACTGAAGCTTTCTTT. This translates into CASSSTGSDDTEAFF.

The V call is TRBV29-1, the J call TRBJ2-3; perhaps TRBD2 as D (6 bases). V lost 5 bases, J lost 4 bases, and 13 bases lay in between. Germline V gene sequence: CDR1 SQVTM, CDR2 ANQGSEA. The CDR3 runs 13 residues. The CDR3 is CSVFGGESDTQYF. DNA for the CDR3: TGCAGCGTTTTCGGGGGAGAGTCAGATACGCAGTATTTT.

V usage is TRBV5-4 and J usage is TRBJ1-3; no clear D gene. The CDR3 consists of 15 residues. Germline V gene sequence: CDR1 SGHNT, CDR2 YYREEE (reference sequence). Trimming removed 3 bases at V and 0 bases at J, with 10 bases between. CDR3 DNA sequence: TGTGCCAGCAGCTCTAATTACCCCTCTGGAAACACCATATATTTT. Amino acids: CASSSNYPSGNTIYF.